The 17 T cell receptor beta chains presented below share a single source sample, sequenced in a study of blood T cells in healthy people across ages. Using a J-beta primer mix together with a sample-barcoded 5' primer, a second PCR was run for about 6 to 12 cycles. TCRdb reanalysed the 5' RACE reads using MiXCR and keeps one entry per CDR3 protein. The sample includes some 1.8 million distinct CDR3 sequences, 39% of them seen just once. The sequenced material came from blood. These receptors were obtained from a human donor in good health.

The chain carries TRBV7-9 and TRBJ1-4; tentative D call: TRBD1 (5 bases). This CDR3 region has 13 residues. Trimming removed 10 bases from V and 7 bases from J, with 16 bases in between. The germline V gene has CDR1 SEHNR and CDR2 FQNEAQ (reference sequence). The CDR3 here is CATRSGGSEKLFF. For the CDR3, the DNA is TGTGCCACGCGGAGTGGGGGGAGTGAAAAACTGTTTTTT.

This clonotype was picked up a small number of times. V gene TRBV29-1 combines with J gene TRBJ2-7; D possibly corresponds to TRBD1 (5 bases). Germline loops: CDR1 SQVTM, CDR2 ANQGSEA. The CDR3 sequence is 12 residues long. V was clipped by 6 bases and J by 3 bases, with 12 bases between them. The CDR3 loop is CSVRPDSYEQYF. CDR3 nucleotide sequence: TGCAGCGTACGTCCCGACAGCTACGAGCAGTACTTC.

The chain couples TRBV20-1 to TRBJ2-1; 10 bases agree with TRBD2. This CDR3 spans 17 amino acids. Germline-derived CDR1 and CDR2 are DFQATT and SNEGSKA (reference sequence). V gave up 7 bases and J gave up 13 bases; unmatched junction bases: 25. The CDR3 nucleotides are TGCAGTGTCGAGCGGGGGGGCGTCGGTCTTATCTTGGAGACCCAGTTCTTC. Translating gives CSVERGGVGLILETQFF.

V gene TRBV6-5 combines with J gene TRBJ2-7, with a weak D call TRBD1 (5 bases). V was shortened by 5 bases and J by 1 base, with 18 bases between the two germline ends. Germline assignment: CDR1 MNHEY and CDR2 SVGAGI. The CDR3 is 16 amino acids. CDR3 nucleotide sequence: TGTGCCAGCAGTCCCTTAGTTTCAGGGCTATCCTACGAGCAGTACTTC. Protein: CASSPLVSGLSYEQYF.

This clonotype was found a few times. This chain connects TRBV12-3 or TRBV12-4 to TRBJ1-2, with D possibly matching TRBD1 (5 bases). Trimming took 7 bases from V and 7 from J, leaving 13 bases between them. CDR3 length equals 12 residues. The CDR3 protein is CASNYRQGGYTF. CDR3 bases: TGTGCCAGCAATTACCGCCAGGGTGGCTACACCTTC.

V is TRBV12-3 or TRBV12-4 and J is TRBJ1-1; 8 nucleotides agree with TRBD1. The CDR3 has 18 amino acids. Trimming took 2 bases from V and 1 from J; bases not matched to a gene: 12. The CDR3 spells CASSLFDDSGGPNTEAFF. The CDR3 nucleotides are TGTGCCAGCAGTTTATTTGACGATTCAGGGGGCCCGAACACTGAAGCTTTCTTT.

This clonotype was found a few times. Written as DNA, the CDR3 is TGTGCCAGCAGTTCCTCAGACAGGGGAGTCAATCAGCCCCAGCATTTT. It translates to CASSSSDRGVNQPQHF. The V call is TRBV12-3 or TRBV12-4, the J call TRBJ1-5; 8 nucleotides match TRBD1. The CDR3 is made up of 16 amino acids. Trimming removed 4 bases from V and 3 bases from J; junction bases left unmatched: 8.

This clonotype was detected once. The J gene is TRBJ1-4, the V gene TRBV5-6; D uncertain. Trimming removed 4 bases at V and 10 bases at J, with 17 bases between. This CDR3 contains 14 residues. Looked up from germline, CDR1 is SGHDT and CDR2 is YYEEEE. The chain's CDR3 is CASSGYRARGKLFF. The CDR3 DNA reads TGTGCCAGCAGCGGATACCGGGCCCGCGGAAAACTGTTTTTT.

The chain combines TRBV4-3 with TRBJ1-4; TRBD1 matches at 7 bases. V trimming: 0 bases; J trimming: 7 bases; junction bases outside the gene matches: 11. The CDR3 runs to 17 residues. In germline, CDR1 is LGHNA, CDR2 YSLEER. The CDR3 DNA sequence: TGCGCCAGCAGCCAAGATCTGGGTGGAGGGGGCGGTGAAAAACTGTTTTTT. Translated: CASSQDLGGGGGEKLFF.

Remarks on this clonotype: Compared with germline, one end of the junction differs, possibly owing to a read error. The gene calls are TRBV5-1 and TRBJ1-2; TRBD1 is a possible D gene (5 bases). The CDR3 is made up of 15 amino acids. The V gene's germline CDR1 is SGHRS and CDR2 YFSETQ. The CDR3 reads CTSSFIQASNYGYTF. DNA for the CDR3: TGCACCAGCAGCTTCATACAGGCGAGCAACTATGGCTACACCTTC.

This clonotype has more than one count but fewer than ten. The chain uses TRBV5-1 and TRBJ2-1; 7 positions match TRBD2. The CDR3 is 16 residues long. V lost 0 bases and J lost 5; bases outside the gene matches: 8. The germline V gene has CDR1 SGHRS and CDR2 YFSETQ. The CDR3 spells CASSLASGALDNEQFF. The DNA for the CDR3 is TGCGCCAGCAGCTTGGCGAGCGGGGCTCTAGACAATGAGCAGTTCTTC.

J is TRBJ2-5 and V is TRBV13, with a weak D call TRBD2 (5 bases). The CDR3 is 12 amino acids. Germline V lookup: CDR1 PRHDT, CDR2 FYEKMQ (reference sequence). V lost 5 bases to trimming and J lost 12 bases, with 16 bases between them. CDR3: CASSLRRGEKYF. The CDR3, as DNA: TGTGCCAGCAGCCTTAGACGGGGTGAGAAGTACTTC.

In this sample, this clonotype turned up many times. The chain combines TRBV7-3 with TRBJ2-3; 14 bases line up with TRBD2. Per the germline V gene, CDR1 is SGHTA and CDR2 is FQGTGA. There are 17 residues in the CDR3. V gave up 5 bases and J gave up 0 bases; unmatched junction bases: 4. The CDR3 DNA sequence: TGTGCCAGCAGCGTAGGACTAGCGGGGGGCAGCACAGATACGCAGTATTTT. It is translated as CASSVGLAGGSTDTQYF.

This clonotype was observed a handful of times. The J gene is TRBJ2-1, the V gene TRBV7-3, with D perhaps matching TRBD1 or TRBD2 (6 bases each). V was cut by 0 bases and J by 8 bases, with 14 bases left in between. The CDR3 extends over 15 amino acids. CDR1 SGHTA and CDR2 FQGTGA come from the germline V gene. The CDR3 is CASSLTGGRTDEQFF. For the CDR3, the DNA is TGTGCCAGCAGCTTAACGGGGGGCCGAACCGATGAGCAGTTCTTC.

The V call is TRBV12-3 or TRBV12-4, the J call TRBJ2-7, with a tentative D call TRBD1 (6 bases). This CDR3 has 15 residues. Trimming pared 3 bases from V and 2 bases from J, leaving 14 bases between. CDR3: CASSFPYRDTYEQYF. In nucleotides, the CDR3 is TGTGCCAGCAGTTTCCCATACCGGGACACCTACGAGCAGTACTTC.

This clonotype turned up a few times. The chain recombines TRBV27 with TRBJ1-2; D not resolved. Germline lookup yields CDR1 MNHEY and CDR2 SMNVEV (reference sequence). The CDR3 has 14 amino acids. The V and J ends lost 3 bases and 4 bases respectively, with 12 bases between them. The DNA of the CDR3 is TGTGCCAGCAGTTTGCACGAGGGTAGCTATGGCTACACCTTC. Translated, it gives CASSLHEGSYGYTF.

The sample holds a few counts of this clonotype. The chain joins TRBV12-3 or TRBV12-4 to TRBJ2-1, with D perhaps matching TRBD2 (6 bases). The CDR3 extends over 16 amino acids. Trimming removed 6 bases from V and 2 bases from J, with 17 bases in between. CDR3 amino acids: CASSFQEGPTYNEQFF. CDR3 nucleotides: TGTGCCAGCAGCTTTCAGGAGGGCCCAACCTACAATGAGCAGTTCTTC.